This T cell receptor (beta chain) came from a study of beta chain features in type 1 diabetes. One heparinised draw, averaging roughly 110 mL, was taken per donor. This clone was counted between two and nine times. The authors reverse transcribed all of the isolated RNA, so sequencing captured expressed TCRB transcripts. The assay was immunoSEQ multiplex PCR, and TCRdb's table has in-frame clones only and misses some. The table lists about 930,000 clones, 15% to 20% of them singletons. There are 16 residues in the CDR3. V dropped 3 bases and J dropped 7 bases, with 18 bases sitting between them. CDR1 is SGHAT, CDR2 FQNNGV, per germline.

The chain carries TRBV11-2 and TRBJ2-2; a weak D match, TRBD2 (6 bases). This clonotype was obtained from a woman younger than 35 in good health. The source material was naive CD4+ T cells from blood. The chain's CDR3 is CASSFRPGGRGGELFF. The CDR3 coding sequence is TGTGCCAGCAGCTTTCGCCCCGGAGGGAGAGGCGGGGAGCTGTTTTTT.